One sample yielded the 3 T cell receptor beta chains listed below, sequenced in a study of T-cell memory formation after mild COVID-19. MiXCR, run by TCRdb on the 5' RACE reads, gives a single entry per CDR3 protein. The repertoire has tens of thousands of distinct CDR3 sequences, more than 10% of them found once; the top ten carry around 26%. Material for sequencing was PBMCs or a T cell subset sorted from them (not recorded which). The receptors were sampled from a man younger than 35 who had mild COVID-19 (a few samples of this study predate the infection). Cell type and time point are not known.

This clonotype has a handful of counts. Sequence at one end of the junction differs from germline and may be a read error. CDR3 loop: CASTLQGAVWTEAFF. The CDR3 DNA reads as TGTGCCAGCACCTTACAGGGGGCGGTTTGGACTGAAGCTTTCTTT. V gene TRBV7-2 combines with J gene TRBJ1-1, with 9 positions matching TRBD1. Germline V gives CDR1 SGHTA, CDR2 FQGNSA. CDR3 length: 15 amino acids. Based on the CDR3 plus reference TRBV7-2 and TRBJ1-1, the full variable domain is GAGVSQSPSNKVTEKGKDVELRCDPISGHTALYWYRQSLGQGLEFLIYFQGNSAPDKSGLPSDRFSAERTGGSVSTLTIQRTQQEDSAVYLCASTLQGAVWTEAFFGQGTRLTVV.

The chain employs TRBV28 and TRBJ2-3; 8 nucleotides line up with TRBD2. This CDR3 has 16 amino acids. Per germline, CDR1 MDHEN and CDR2 SYDVKM. Trimming removed 4 bases from V and 3 bases from J; junction bases left unmatched: 9. CDR3 region: CASSSGRRGVTDTQYF. The CDR3 bases are TGTGCCAGCAGTTCCGGAAGGCGGGGGGTTACAGATACGCAGTATTTT. The full variable domain, rest sourced from reference TRBV28 and TRBJ2-3, is DVKVTQSSRYLVKRTGEKVFLECVQDMDHENMFWYRQDPGLGLRLIYFSYDVKMKEKGDIPEGYSVSREKKERFSLILESASTNQTSMYLCASSSGRRGVTDTQYFGPGTRLTVL.

In this sample, this clonotype turned up many times. The gene calls are TRBV25-1 and TRBJ2-5; D is ambiguous. The V gene lost 1 base and the J gene lost 4 bases, with 13 bases spanning the gap. The CDR3 runs 15 residues. CDR1 and CDR2 from the germline V gene are MGHDK and SYGVNS. In nucleotides, the CDR3 is TGTGCCAGCAGTGAATCGGATGGGCCCCGAGAGACCCAGTACTTC. Translating it yields CASSESDGPRETQYF.